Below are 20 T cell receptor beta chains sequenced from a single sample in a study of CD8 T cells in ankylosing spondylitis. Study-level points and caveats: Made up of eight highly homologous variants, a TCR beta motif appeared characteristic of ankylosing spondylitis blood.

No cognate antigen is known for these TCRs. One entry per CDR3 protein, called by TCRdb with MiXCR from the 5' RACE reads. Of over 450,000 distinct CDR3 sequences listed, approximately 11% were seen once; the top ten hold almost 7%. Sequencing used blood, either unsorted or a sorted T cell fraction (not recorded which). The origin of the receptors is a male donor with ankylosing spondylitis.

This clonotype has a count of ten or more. CDR3 nucleotide sequence: TGTGCCAGCAGTTCAGGGACAGGGGGCGTTGGCACCGGGGAGCTGTTTTTT. It translates to CASSSGTGGVGTGELFF. This sequence joins TRBV7-9 and TRBJ2-2; TRBD1 matches at 12 bases. Germline-derived CDR1 and CDR2 are SEHNR and FQNEAQ (reference sequence). The CDR3 contains 17 residues. With 6 bases clipped from V and 4 bases from J, the junction kept 9 bases outside the gene matches.

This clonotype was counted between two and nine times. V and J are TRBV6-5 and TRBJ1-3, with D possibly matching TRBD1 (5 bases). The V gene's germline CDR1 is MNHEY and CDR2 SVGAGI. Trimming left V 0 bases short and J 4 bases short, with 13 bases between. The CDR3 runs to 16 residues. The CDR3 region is CASSYSGWTPGNTIYF. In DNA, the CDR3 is TGTGCCAGCAGTTACTCAGGCTGGACACCCGGAAACACCATATATTTT.

Here the CDR3 DNA reads TGCTTAGCGGGAGGGGTGGCAGATACGCAGTATTTT. Translated: CLAGGVADTQYF. This chain connects TRBV20-1 to TRBJ2-3; 11 nucleotides align to TRBD2. The CDR3 consists of 12 residues. The germline CDR1 and CDR2 sequences are DFQATT and SNEGSKA (reference sequence).

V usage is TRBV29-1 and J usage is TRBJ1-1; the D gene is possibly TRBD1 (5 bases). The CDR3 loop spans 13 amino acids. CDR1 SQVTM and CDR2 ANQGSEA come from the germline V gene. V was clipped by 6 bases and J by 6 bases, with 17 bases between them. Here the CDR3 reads CSVLARGAAEAFF. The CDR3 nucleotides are TGCAGCGTCCTGGCCCGAGGGGCGGCTGAAGCTTTCTTT.

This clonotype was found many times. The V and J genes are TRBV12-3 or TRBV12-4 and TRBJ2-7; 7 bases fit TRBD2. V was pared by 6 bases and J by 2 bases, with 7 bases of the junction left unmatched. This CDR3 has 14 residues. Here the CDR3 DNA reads TGTGCCAGCAGCCCTGTGGGGGGGACCTACGAGCAGTACTTC. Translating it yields CASSPVGGTYEQYF.

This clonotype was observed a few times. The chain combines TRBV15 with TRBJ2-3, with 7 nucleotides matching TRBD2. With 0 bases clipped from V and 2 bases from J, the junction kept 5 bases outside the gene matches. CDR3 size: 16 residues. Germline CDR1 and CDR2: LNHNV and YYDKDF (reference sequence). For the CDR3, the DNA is TGTGCCACCAGCAGAGAGCGGGCGGGAGTCACAGATACGCAGTATTTT. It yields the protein CATSRERAGVTDTQYF. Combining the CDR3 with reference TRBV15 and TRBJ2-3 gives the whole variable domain DAMVIQNPRYQVTQFGKPVTLSCSQTLNHNVMYWYQQKSSQAPKLLFHYYDKDFNNEADTPDNFQSRRPNTSFCFLDIRSPGLGDTAMYLCATSRERAGVTDTQYFGPGTRLTVL.

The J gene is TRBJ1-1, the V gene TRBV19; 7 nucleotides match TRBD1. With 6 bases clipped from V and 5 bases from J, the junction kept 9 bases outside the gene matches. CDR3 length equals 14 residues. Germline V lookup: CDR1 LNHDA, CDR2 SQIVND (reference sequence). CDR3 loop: CASRGQTSWTEAFF. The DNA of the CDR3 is TGTGCCAGTAGGGGACAGACTAGTTGGACTGAAGCTTTCTTT.

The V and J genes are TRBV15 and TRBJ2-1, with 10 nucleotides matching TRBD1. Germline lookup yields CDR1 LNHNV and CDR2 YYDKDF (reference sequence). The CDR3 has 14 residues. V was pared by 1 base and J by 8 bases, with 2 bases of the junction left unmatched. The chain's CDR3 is CATSRGTGGYEQFF. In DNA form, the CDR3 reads TGTGCCACCAGCAGAGGGACAGGGGGATATGAGCAGTTCTTC.

The CDR3 is CASCRIGAGANVLTF. DNA for the CDR3: TGTGCCAGTTGCCGGATTGGTGCTGGGGCCAACGTCCTGACTTTC. The chain links TRBV19 to TRBJ2-6, with D uncertain. The germline V and J ends were trimmed by 8 bases and 2 bases, with 13 bases remaining between them. The length of the CDR3 is 15 residues. Germline values: CDR1 LNHDA, CDR2 SQIVND (reference sequence).

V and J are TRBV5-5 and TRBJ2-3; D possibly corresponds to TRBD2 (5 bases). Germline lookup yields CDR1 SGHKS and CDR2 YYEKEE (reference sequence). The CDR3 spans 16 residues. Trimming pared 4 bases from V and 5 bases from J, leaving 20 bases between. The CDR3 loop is CASSPGLAGSEDTQYF. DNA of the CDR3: TGTGCCAGCAGCCCCGGTCTAGCAGGCTCAGAAGATACGCAGTATTTT.

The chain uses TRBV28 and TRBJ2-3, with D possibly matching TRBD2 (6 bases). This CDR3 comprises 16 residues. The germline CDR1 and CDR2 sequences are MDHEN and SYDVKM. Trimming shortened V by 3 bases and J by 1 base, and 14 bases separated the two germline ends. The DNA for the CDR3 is TGTGCCAGCAGTTTTTCGTGGGACTCTCGCACAGATACGCAGTATTTT. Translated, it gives CASSFSWDSRTDTQYF.

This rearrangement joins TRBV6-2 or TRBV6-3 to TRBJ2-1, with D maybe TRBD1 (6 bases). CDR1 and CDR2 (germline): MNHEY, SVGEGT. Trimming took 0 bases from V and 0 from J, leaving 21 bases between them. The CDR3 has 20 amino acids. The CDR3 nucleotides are TGTGCCAGCAGTTACTCGCAGGGGATGAAGGTCTTGAGCTCCTACAATGAGCAGTTCTTC. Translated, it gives CASSYSQGMKVLSSYNEQFF.

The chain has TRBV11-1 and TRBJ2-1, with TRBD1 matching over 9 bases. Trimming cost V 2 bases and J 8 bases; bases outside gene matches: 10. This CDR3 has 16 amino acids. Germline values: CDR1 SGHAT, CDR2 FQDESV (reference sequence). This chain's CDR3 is CASSLSFGTGQDEQFF. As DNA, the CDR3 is TGTGCCAGCAGCTTAAGTTTCGGGACAGGGCAGGATGAGCAGTTCTTC. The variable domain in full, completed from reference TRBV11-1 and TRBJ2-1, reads EAEVAQSPRYKITEKSQAVAFWCDPISGHATLYWYRQILGQGPELLVQFQDESVVDDSQLPKDRFSAERLKGVDSTLKIQPAELGDSAMYLCASSLSFGTGQDEQFFGPGTRLTVL.

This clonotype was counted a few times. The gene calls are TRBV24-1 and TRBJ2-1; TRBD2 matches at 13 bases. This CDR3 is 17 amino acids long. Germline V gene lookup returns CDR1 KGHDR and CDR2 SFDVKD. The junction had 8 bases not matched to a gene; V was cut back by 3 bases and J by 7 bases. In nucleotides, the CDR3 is TGTGCCACCAGTGATCCCGAAACTAGCGGGAGGGGAAATGAGCAGTTCTTC. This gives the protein CATSDPETSGRGNEQFF.

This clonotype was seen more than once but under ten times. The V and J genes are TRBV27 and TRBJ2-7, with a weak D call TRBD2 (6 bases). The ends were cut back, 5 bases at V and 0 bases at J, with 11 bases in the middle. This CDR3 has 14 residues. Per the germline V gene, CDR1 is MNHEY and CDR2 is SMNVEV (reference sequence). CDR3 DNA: TGTGCCAGCAGTCGGGACTTCAGCTCCTACGAGCAGTACTTC. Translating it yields CASSRDFSSYEQYF.

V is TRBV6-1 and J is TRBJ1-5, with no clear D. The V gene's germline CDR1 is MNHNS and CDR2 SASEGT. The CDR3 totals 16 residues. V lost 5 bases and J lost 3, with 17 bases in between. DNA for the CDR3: TGTGCCAGCAGTCCGAACGTGGCAGATTTCAATCAGCCCCAGCATTTT. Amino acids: CASSPNVADFNQPQHF.

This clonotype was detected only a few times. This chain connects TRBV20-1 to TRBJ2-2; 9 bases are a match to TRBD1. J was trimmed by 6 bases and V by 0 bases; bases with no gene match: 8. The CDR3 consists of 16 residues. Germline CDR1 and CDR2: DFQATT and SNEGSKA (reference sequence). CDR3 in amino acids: CSARDTGTGRPGELFF. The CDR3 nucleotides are TGCAGTGCTAGAGACACCGGGACAGGGCGTCCCGGGGAGCTGTTTTTT.

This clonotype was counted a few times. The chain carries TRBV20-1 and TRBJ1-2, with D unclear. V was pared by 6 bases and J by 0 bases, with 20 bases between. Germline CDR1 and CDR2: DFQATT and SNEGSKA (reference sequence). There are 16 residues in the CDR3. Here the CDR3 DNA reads TGCAGTGCACCTCCGGGCCACGATAGAGCTAACTATGGCTACACCTTC. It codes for CSAPPGHDRANYGYTF.

CDR3 nucleotide sequence: TGTGCCAGCAGACTTTTACCATCCGGGGAGCTGTTTTTT. Protein product: CASRLLPSGELFF. The chain employs TRBV12-3 or TRBV12-4 and TRBJ2-2; D is unresolved. The CDR3 consists of 13 residues. The V end was cut by 6 bases, the J end by 6 bases, with 11 bases between.

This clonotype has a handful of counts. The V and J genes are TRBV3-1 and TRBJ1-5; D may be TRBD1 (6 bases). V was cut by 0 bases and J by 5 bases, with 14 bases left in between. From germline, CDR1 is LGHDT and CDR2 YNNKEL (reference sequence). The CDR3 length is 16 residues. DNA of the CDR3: TGTGCCAGCAGCCAAGATCTCGGGGGGCGGGATCAGCCCCAGCATTTT. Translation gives CASSQDLGGRDQPQHF.